This T cell receptor (beta chain) was obtained from a study of T cells in women clearing cervical HPV infection. In the study overall: Cases were women with histologically confirmed HPV16-related CIN3 or worse, including a couple of invasive cancers. Cases' blood sampling followed lesion detection by median approximately 150 days (90 to 200). Overall study results and limits: Combining TCR richness with V gene abundances gave around 0.83 AUC. CIN3+ cases had significantly higher TCR repertoire richness than controls, but evenness did not differ.

Clones were read by immunoSEQ multiplex PCR, and TCRdb kept only the in-frame ones, dropping some. The listing contains about 34,000 clones. The CDR3 sequence is 16 residues long. Germline V gene lookup returns CDR1 LNHDA and CDR2 SQIVND (reference sequence). Note on this clone: Its antigen is currently unknown. The read finishes 3 residues shy of the CDR3 end, and the germline J gene is used to complete it.

The sequence was obtained from a woman aged 18 to 75 with a cervical HPV16 infection that either progressed to CIN3+ or cleared (not recorded which). Material: blood buffy coat. The chain employs TRBV19 and TRBJ2-2; D unclear. The DNA read from the CDR3 is TGTGCCAGTAGTTTGATGGCCACTGCAACTAATGAAAAG. It encodes CASSLMATATNEK. The whole CDR3 region reads CASSLMATATNEKLFF.